This T cell receptor beta chain was found in a study of neurological immune-mediated disorders. Notes on the study in general: HTLV-1-associated myelopathy showed the most TCR clonal expansion; multiple sclerosis the least, below healthy controls.

This clonotype was detected many times. As yet, its antigen is unknown. Unsorted libraries were derived from 2 million PBMCs stored at -80 C. TCRdb re-called the 5' RACE reads through MiXCR, storing one row per CDR3 protein. The sample lists under 90,000 distinct CDR3 sequences, around 3.5% occurring once. There are 12 residues in the CDR3. Germline CDR1 reads SNHLY; CDR2 reads FYNNEI. Trimming shortened V by 7 bases and J by 4 bases, and 9 bases separated the two germline ends. The gene calls are TRBV2 and TRBJ2-3; the D is unclear. The receptor was isolated from a woman aged 45-60 years with multiple sclerosis. The sequenced sample was PBMCs. For the CDR3, the DNA is TGTGCCAGCATTTGGATGGCAGATACGCAGTATTTT. Translated, it gives CASIWMADTQYF.